Listed below are T cell receptor beta chains from one sample, sequenced in a study of shared T cell receptors in the human thymus. Clones were read by immunoSEQ multiplex PCR, and TCRdb kept only the in-frame ones, dropping some. The table has roughly 550,000 clones, approximately 80% seen once. These data were also reused for a study on human thymus T cells.

Source material: thymocytes. The source is a boy under three years old with a congenital heart defect. CDR3s include the opening cysteine and the closing phenylalanine or tryptophan. The listing skips clone size in some rows; elsewhere it reads once, few, many or a size class.

>-|TRBV19|TRBJ1-5
CASRFAGGDFKQPQHF
>-|TRBV2|TRBJ1-5
CASGGSNQPQHF
>-|TRBV28|TRBJ2-2
CASSLGEGLAGGPGTGELFF
>once|TRBV4-3|TRBJ2-1
CASSREVEHEWSSYNEQFF
>-|TRBV18|TRBJ1-4
CASSGHRGRSEKLFF
>-|TRBV19|TRBJ2-1
CASSPTTSASGNEQFF
>-|TRBV14|TRBJ1-1
CASSQVETGNTEAFF
>-|TRBV7-9|TRBJ2-6
CASSSSLAGARVGANVLTF
>-|TRBV5-1|TRBJ2-7
CASSVGAGRGSSYEQYF
>-|TRBV21-1|TRBJ2-3
CASSRREGLFTDTQYF
>-|TRBV7-2|TRBJ2-3
CASSPEGGRGQADTQYF
>few|TRBV4-2|TRBJ2-3
CASSQELSSDTQYF
>-|TRBV5-8|TRBJ1-5
CASSPRDSPYQPQHF
>-|TRBV27|TRBJ2-7
CASSSSSYEQYF
>once|TRBV6-1|TRBJ1-2
CASSPIRGFGYGYTF
>-|TRBV18|TRBJ1-4
CASSWTGEKGKLFF
>-|TRBV4-3|TRBJ1-4
CASSRRVKGEKLFF
>-|TRBV4-3|TRBJ1-1
CASSQEPTIRRECTEAFF
>-|TRBV28|TRBJ2-2
CASSLRGGTGELFF
>-|TRBV7-2|TRBJ2-7
CASSLNSGPIDEQYF
>-|TRBV4-1|TRBJ2-4
CASSQDWGGLAKNIQYF
>-|TRBV7-8|TRBJ2-7
CASSPGQGRSSYEQYF
>-|TRBV10-2|TRBJ2-7
CAILTSPGKEPYEQYF
>-|TRBV5-6|TRBJ2-7
CASSPGQNAYEQYF
>once|TRBV27|TRBJ1-1
CASSFSPDRDPTEAFF
>-|TRBV2|TRBJ2-3
CASSDRTDTQYF
>-|TRBV7-9|TRBJ2-5
CASSLVPGKETQYF
>-|TRBV29-1|TRBJ2-1
CSVEDGTGGAGYNEQFF
>once|TRBV4-1|TRBJ2-1
CASSQGRTDEQFF
>once|TRBV5-7|TRBJ2-1
CASSTSGDSSYNEQFF
>-|TRBV27|TRBJ2-3
CASGPRGEGSTDTQYF
>few|TRBV30|TRBJ2-7
CAWSQSAGGRYSYEQYF
>-|TRBV7-6|TRBJ1-1
CASTIKGQGDTEAFF
>few|TRBV6-1|TRBJ2-7
CASSGTGGELGPHEQYF
>-|TRBV4-3|TRBJ2-7
CASSQEKWTGTGSYEQYF
>-|TRBV5-6|TRBJ1-1
CASIGTATTEAFF
>-|TRBV6-4|TRBJ2-1
CASSAIHSGSLNEQFF
>-|TRBV4-3|TRBJ2-7
CASSPDRVYYEQYF
>-|TRBV4-2|TRBJ2-1
CASSPDRGRGLAGGSSYNEQFF
>once|TRBV28|TRBJ2-1
CASSLFPGLASHYNEQFF
>-|TRBV2|TRBJ2-5
CASSAALEETQYF
>-|TRBV6-1|TRBJ1-2
CASRKGGLRGYTF
>once|TRBV4-2|TRBJ2-7
CASSHTSGLSYEQYF
>-|TRBV5-1|TRBJ1-1
CASSLSTATEAFF
>once|TRBV5-4|TRBJ1-5
CASSLGGSNQPQHF
>-|TRBV4-2|TRBJ2-1
CASSQERRLAGMYNEQFF
>few|TRBV4-3|TRBJ1-4
CASSPSDSATNEKLFF
>-|TRBV28|TRBJ2-1
CASSRAGKRNEQFF
>-|TRBV5-6|TRBJ2-3
CASSLGTIRGDTQYF
>-|TRBV7-9|TRBJ2-1
CASSLRSSYNEQFF
>-|TRBV4-1|TRBJ2-7
CASSQERASGIPTPYEQYF
>-|TRBV7-2|TRBJ2-1
CASSLADTLLAGVSYNEQFF
>-|TRBV7-9|TRBJ1-2
CASSLGGRGQGPSYYGYTF
>-|TRBV4-1|TRBJ2-1
CASSQASGRPNEQFF
>-|TRBV27|TRBJ1-2
CASSLIGGGYTF
>-|TRBV6-5|TRBJ2-3
CASSYRTSPLPDTQYF
>-|TRBV5-8|TRBJ1-5
CASTVQGDQPQHF
>-|TRBV27|TRBJ1-1
CASSLRQGGGTEAFF
>-|TRBV7-3|TRBJ2-1
CASSVQAGGHNEQFF